This is a list of T cell receptor beta chains from one sample in a study of blood T cell repertoires in COVID-19. Profiling relied on immunoSEQ multiplex PCR, and the TCRdb table lists in-frame clones only, not all of them. The sample has about 88,000 clones; roughly 90% are singletons. Sequencing input: peripheral blood. The receptors stem from a man aged 55-75 years with acute or convalescent COVID-19. Each CDR3 is given with its conserved first and last residue. D genes are given only for firm matches. Expanded clones get a size class; other rows say once, few or many, or leave the size out.

once	.	TRBV19	TRBJ1-2	TGTGCCAGTAGCTCCGACTTCTATGGCTACACCTTC	CASSSDFYGYTF
.	.	TRBV10-3	TRBJ2-7	TGTGCCATCAGTGAGGGAGTGGGGGGCTACGAGCAGTACTTC	CAISEGVGGYEQYF
.	.	TRBV11-2	TRBJ2-7	TGTGCCAGCAGCTTAGATGGGAGCGGGCCCTTCTACGAGCAGTACTTC	CASSLDGSGPFYEQYF
.	.	TRBV29-1	TRBJ2-5	TGCAGCGCCAGACAAGAGACCCAGTACTTC	CSARQETQYF
few	.	TRBV6-2/TRBV6-3	TRBJ2-7	TGTGCCAGCAGCCCCCGACTATACGAGCAGTACTTC	CASSPRLYEQYF
.	TRBD2	TRBV29-1	TRBJ2-1	TGCAGCGTTGATCCGGGACTAGCGGGGGCCCGGCCCCTCTACAATGAGCAGTTCTTC	CSVDPGLAGARPLYNEQFF
.	.	TRBV4-1	TRBJ2-5	TGCGCCAGCAGCCACGGACTATGGTACCAAGAGACCCAGTACTTC	CASSHGLWYQETQYF
.	TRBD2	TRBV27	TRBJ2-7	TGTGCCAGCAGTTTTAACAGGCGGACTAGCGGGATCCCCTACGAGCAGTACTTC	CASSFNRRTSGIPYEQYF
.	TRBD1	TRBV7-2	TRBJ1-3	TGTGCCAGCAGCTTAGAGGGGGGGACAGGGGCCATCGGGAACACCATATATTTT	CASSLEGGTGAIGNTIYF
once	TRBD1	TRBV5-1	TRBJ2-2	TGCGCCAGCAGCTTGGAGGGACAGGGAAACACCGGGGAGCTGTTTTTT	CASSLEGQGNTGELFF
.	TRBD1	TRBV13	TRBJ2-7	TGTGCCAGCAGCTCCCCCGGGACAGGGGATGAAGAGCAGTACTTC	CASSSPGTGDEEQYF
few	.	TRBV2	TRBJ1-5	TGTGCCAGCGGGGCAGAGTCCACGAATCAGCCCCAGCATTTT	CASGAESTNQPQHF
.	.	TRBV11-3	TRBJ2-5	TGTGCCAGCAGCCCTCGGTCTACGTACCAAGAGACCCAGTACTTC	CASSPRSTYQETQYF
.	.	TRBV5-5	TRBJ2-2	TGTGCCAGCAGCCCCATAGGGGCGGGAACCGGGGAGCTGTTTTTT	CASSPIGAGTGELFF
.	.	TRBV28	TRBJ1-3	TGTGCCAGCAGTTTGAGAATCGGGAACACCATATATTTT	CASSLRIGNTIYF
.	TRBD1	TRBV7-2	TRBJ1-5	TGTGCCAGCAGCTCCGGGACAGGGGAGAATCAGCCCCAGCATTTT	CASSSGTGENQPQHF
.	.	TRBV7-2	TRBJ2-1	TGTGCCAGCAGCTTAGATTACGGTGAGCAGTTCTTC	CASSLDYGEQFF
.	.	TRBV24-1	TRBJ2-2	TGTGCCACCAGTCCCGGGGTGAACACCGGGGAGCTGTTTTTT	CATSPGVNTGELFF
.	TRBD1	TRBV5-6	TRBJ1-2	TGTGCCAGCAGCTTGAACCTTCGACAGGGCGTGGGTGGCTACACCTTC	CASSLNLRQGVGGYTF
.	TRBD1	TRBV23-1	TRBJ1-2	TGCGCCAGGGTGATACCGGGACAGGTCTATGGCTACACCTTC	CARVIPGQVYGYTF
.	.	TRBV29-1	TRBJ1-4	TGCAGCGTTGAAGAGGTGTCGGGAGTTAGCCTGTTTTTT	CSVEEVSGVSLFF
.	TRBD1	TRBV9	TRBJ1-2	TGTGCCAGCAGCCCGTACCCGGGACAGGCTTATGGCTACACCTTC	CASSPYPGQAYGYTF